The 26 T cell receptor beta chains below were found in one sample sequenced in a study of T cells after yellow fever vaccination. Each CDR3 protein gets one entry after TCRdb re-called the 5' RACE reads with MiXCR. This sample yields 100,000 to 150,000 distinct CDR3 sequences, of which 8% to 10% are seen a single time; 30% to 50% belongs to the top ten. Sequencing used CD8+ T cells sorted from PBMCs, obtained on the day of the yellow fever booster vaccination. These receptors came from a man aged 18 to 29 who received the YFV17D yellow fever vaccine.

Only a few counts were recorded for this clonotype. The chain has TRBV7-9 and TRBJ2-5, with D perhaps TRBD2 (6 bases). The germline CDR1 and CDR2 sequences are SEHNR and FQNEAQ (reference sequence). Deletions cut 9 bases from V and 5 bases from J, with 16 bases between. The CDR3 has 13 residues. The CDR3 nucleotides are TGTGCCAGTCGGGGACTCCCCCTGGAGACCCAGTACTTC. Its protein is CASRGLPLETQYF.

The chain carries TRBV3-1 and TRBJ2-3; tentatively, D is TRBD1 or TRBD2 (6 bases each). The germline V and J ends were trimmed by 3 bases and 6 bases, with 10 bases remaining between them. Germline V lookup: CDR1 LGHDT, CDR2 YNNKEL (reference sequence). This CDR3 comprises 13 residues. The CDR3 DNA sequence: TGTGCCAGCAGCCAGCCGGGGGCGGATACGCAGTATTTT. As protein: CASSQPGADTQYF.

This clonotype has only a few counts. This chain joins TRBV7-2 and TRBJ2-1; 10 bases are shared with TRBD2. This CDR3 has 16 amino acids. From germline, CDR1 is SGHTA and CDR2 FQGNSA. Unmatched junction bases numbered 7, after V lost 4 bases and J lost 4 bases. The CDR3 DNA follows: TGTGCCAGCAGCTACAGCGGGGGGGCCCGGTACAATGAGCAGTTCTTC. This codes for CASSYSGGARYNEQFF.

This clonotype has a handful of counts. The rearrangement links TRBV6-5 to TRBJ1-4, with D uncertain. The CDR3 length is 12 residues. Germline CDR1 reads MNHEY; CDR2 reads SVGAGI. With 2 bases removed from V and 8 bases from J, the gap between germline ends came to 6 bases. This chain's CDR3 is CASSYAGEKLFF. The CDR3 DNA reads TGTGCCAGCAGTTACGCCGGGGAAAAACTGTTTTTT.

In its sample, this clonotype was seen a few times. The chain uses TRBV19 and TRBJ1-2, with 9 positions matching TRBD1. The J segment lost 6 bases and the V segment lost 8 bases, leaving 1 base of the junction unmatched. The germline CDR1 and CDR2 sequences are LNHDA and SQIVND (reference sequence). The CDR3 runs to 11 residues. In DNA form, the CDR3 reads TGTGCCAGTGGACAGGGGCATGGCTACACCTTC. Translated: CASGQGHGYTF.

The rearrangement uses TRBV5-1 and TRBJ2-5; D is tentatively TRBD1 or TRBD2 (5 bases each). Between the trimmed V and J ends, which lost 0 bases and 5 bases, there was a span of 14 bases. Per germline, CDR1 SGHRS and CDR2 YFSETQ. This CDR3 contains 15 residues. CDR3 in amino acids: CASSLGEWDRETQYF. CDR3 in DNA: TGCGCCAGCAGCTTGGGGGAATGGGACCGGGAGACCCAGTACTTC.

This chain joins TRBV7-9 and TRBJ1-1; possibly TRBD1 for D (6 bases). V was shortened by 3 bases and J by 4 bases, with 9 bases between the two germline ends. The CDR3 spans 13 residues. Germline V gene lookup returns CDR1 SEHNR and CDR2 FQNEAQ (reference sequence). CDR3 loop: CASSFETGTEAFF. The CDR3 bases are TGTGCCAGCAGCTTCGAGACAGGCACTGAAGCTTTCTTT.

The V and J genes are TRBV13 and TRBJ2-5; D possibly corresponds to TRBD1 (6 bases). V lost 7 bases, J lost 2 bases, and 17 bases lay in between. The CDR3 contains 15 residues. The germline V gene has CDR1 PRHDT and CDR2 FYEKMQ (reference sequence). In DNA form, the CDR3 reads TGTGCCAGCAACGTCAGGGGTCCGGGACAAGAGACCCAGTACTTC. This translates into CASNVRGPGQETQYF. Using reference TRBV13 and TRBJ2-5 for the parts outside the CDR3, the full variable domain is AAGVIQSPRHLIKEKRETATLKCYPIPRHDTVYWYQQGPGQDPQFLISFYEKMQSDKGSIPDRFSAQQFSDYHSELNMSSLELGDSALYFCASNVRGPGQETQYFGPGTRLLVL.

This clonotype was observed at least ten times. The CDR3 loop reads CASSYSGQARNYGYTF. In DNA form, the CDR3 reads TGTGCCAGCAGTTACTCCGGACAGGCCCGTAACTATGGCTACACCTTC. V and J are TRBV27 and TRBJ1-2; 7 positions match TRBD1. Germline V gene sequence: CDR1 MNHEY, CDR2 SMNVEV (reference sequence). V lost 4 bases and J lost 1; bases outside the gene matches: 9. CDR3 length: 16 residues.

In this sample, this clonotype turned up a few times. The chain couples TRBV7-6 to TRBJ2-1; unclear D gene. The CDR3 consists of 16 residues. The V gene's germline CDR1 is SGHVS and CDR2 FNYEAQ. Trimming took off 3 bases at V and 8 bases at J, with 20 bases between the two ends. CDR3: CASSLDFPPIFDEQFF. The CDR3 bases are TGTGCCAGCAGCTTGGATTTCCCGCCAATATTCGATGAGCAGTTCTTC.

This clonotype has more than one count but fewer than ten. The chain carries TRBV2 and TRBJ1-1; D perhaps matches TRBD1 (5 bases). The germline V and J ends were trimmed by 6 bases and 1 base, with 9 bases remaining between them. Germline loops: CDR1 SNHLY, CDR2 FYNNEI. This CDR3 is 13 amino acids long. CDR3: CASSEGRNTEAFF. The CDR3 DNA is TGTGCCAGCAGCGAGGGACGGAACACTGAAGCTTTCTTT.

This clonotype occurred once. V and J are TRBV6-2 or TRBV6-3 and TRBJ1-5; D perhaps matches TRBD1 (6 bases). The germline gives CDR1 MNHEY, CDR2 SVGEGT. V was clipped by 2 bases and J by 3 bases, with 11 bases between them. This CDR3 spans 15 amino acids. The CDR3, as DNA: TGTGCCAGCAGTTACCCGGGGGGGGCCAATCAGCCCCAGCATTTT. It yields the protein CASSYPGGANQPQHF.

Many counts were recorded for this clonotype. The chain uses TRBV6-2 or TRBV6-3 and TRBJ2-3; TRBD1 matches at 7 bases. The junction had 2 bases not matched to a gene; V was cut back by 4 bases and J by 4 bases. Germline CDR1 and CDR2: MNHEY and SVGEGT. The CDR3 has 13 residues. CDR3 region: CASSSTGADTQYF. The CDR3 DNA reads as TGTGCCAGCAGTTCAACAGGGGCAGATACGCAGTATTTT.

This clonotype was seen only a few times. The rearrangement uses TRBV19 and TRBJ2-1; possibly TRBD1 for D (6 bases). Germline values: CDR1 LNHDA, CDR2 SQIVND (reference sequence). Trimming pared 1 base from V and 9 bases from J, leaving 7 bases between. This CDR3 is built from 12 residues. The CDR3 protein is CASSIVGGEQFF. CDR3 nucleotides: TGTGCCAGTAGTATAGTAGGGGGTGAGCAGTTCTTC.

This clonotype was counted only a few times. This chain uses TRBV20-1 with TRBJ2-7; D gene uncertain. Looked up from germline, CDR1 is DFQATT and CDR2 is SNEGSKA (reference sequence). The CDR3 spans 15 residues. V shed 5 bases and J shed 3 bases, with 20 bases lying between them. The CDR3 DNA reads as TGCAGTGCTCAACGGCCCGGGCCAGGCTACTACGAGCAGTACTTC. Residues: CSAQRPGPGYYEQYF.

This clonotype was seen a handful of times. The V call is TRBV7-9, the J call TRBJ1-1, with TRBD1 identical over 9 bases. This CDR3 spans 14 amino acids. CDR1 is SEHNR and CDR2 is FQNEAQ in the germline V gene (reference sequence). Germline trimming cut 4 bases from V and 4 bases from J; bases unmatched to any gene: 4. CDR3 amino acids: CASSSGTGITEAFF. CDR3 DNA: TGTGCCAGCAGCTCCGGGACAGGGATCACTGAAGCTTTCTTT.

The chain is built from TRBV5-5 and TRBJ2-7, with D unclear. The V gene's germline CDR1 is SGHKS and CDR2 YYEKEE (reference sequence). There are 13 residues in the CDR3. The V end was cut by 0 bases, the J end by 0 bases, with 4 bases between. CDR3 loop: CASSLEVSYEQYF. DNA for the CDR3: TGTGCCAGCAGCTTGGAGGTCTCCTACGAGCAGTACTTC.

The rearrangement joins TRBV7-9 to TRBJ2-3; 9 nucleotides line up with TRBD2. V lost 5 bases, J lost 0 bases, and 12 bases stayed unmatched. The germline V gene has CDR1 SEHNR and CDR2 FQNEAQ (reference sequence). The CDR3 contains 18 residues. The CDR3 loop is CASSQQTTSGPSTDTQYF. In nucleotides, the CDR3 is TGTGCCAGCAGCCAACAGACGACTAGCGGACCTAGCACAGATACGCAGTATTTT. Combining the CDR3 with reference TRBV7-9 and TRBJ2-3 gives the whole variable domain DTGVSQNPRHKITKRGQNVTFRCDPISEHNRLYWYRQTLGQGPEFLTYFQNEAQLEKSRLLSDRFSAERPKGSFSTLEIQRTEQGDSAMYLCASSQQTTSGPSTDTQYFGPGTRLTVL.

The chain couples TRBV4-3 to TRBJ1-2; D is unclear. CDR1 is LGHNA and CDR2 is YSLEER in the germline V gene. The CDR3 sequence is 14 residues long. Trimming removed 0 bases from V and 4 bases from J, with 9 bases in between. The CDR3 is CASSQDGNLYGYTF. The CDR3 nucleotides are TGCGCCAGCAGCCAAGATGGAAACCTCTATGGCTACACCTTC.

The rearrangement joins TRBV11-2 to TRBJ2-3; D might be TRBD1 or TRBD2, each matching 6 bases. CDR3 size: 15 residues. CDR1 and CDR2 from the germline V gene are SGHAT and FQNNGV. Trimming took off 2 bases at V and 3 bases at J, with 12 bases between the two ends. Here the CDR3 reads CASSLTGGDTDTQYF. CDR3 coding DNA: TGTGCCAGCAGCTTAACCGGGGGCGATACAGATACGCAGTATTTT.

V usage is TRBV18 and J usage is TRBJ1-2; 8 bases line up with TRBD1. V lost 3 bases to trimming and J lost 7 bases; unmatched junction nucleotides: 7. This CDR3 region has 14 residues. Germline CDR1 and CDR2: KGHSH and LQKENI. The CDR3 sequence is CASSPTDRASGYTF. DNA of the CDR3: TGTGCCAGCTCACCGACGGACAGGGCGAGTGGCTACACCTTC.

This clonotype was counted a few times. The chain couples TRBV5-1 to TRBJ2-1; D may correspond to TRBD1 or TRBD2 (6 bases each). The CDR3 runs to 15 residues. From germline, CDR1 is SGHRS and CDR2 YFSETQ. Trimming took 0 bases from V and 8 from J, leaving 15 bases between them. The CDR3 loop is CASSLAGAGFDEQFF. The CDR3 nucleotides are TGCGCCAGCAGCTTGGCGGGGGCGGGATTCGATGAGCAGTTCTTC.

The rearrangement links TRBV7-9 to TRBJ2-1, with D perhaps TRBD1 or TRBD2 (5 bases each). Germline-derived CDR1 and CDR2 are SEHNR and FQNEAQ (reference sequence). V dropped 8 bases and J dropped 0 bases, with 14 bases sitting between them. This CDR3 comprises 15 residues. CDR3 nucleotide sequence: TGTGCCAGCGCAAACCGGGGCCGCTCCTACAATGAGCAGTTCTTC. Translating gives CASANRGRSYNEQFF.

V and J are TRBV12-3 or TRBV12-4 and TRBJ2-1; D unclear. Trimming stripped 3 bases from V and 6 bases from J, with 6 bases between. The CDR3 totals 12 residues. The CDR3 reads CASSFRPNEQFF. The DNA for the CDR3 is TGTGCCAGCAGTTTTCGTCCCAATGAGCAGTTCTTC.

CDR3 nucleotides: TGTGCCAGCAGTATAGTCTCTTACAATGAGCAGTTCTTC. Its translation is CASSIVSYNEQFF. The chain employs TRBV6-2 or TRBV6-3 and TRBJ2-1; D is unclear. V lost 5 bases and J lost 4, with 9 bases in between. The CDR3 runs to 13 residues. Germline V gives CDR1 MNHEY, CDR2 SVGEGT.

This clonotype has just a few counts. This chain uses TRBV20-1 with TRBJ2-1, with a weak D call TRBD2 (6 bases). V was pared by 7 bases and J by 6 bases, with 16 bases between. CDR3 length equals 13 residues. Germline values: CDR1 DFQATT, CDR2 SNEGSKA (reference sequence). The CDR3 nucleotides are TGCAGTGGCTGGGCGGGACTCCTCAATGAGCAGTTCTTC. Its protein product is CSGWAGLLNEQFF.